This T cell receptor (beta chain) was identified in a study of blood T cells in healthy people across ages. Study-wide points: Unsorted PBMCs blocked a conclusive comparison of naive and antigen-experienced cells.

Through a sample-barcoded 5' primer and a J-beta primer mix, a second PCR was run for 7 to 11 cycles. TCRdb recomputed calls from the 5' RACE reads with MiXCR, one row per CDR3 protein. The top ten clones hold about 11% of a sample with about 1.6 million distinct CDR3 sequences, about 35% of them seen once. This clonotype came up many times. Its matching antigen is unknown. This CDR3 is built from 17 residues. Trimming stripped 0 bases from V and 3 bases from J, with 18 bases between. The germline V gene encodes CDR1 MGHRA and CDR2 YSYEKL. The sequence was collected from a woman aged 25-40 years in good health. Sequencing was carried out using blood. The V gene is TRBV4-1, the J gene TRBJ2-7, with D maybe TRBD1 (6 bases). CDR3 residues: CASSQEPGHSLFYEQYF. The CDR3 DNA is TGCGCCAGCAGCCAAGAACCGGGACATTCCTTATTCTACGAGCAGTACTTC.